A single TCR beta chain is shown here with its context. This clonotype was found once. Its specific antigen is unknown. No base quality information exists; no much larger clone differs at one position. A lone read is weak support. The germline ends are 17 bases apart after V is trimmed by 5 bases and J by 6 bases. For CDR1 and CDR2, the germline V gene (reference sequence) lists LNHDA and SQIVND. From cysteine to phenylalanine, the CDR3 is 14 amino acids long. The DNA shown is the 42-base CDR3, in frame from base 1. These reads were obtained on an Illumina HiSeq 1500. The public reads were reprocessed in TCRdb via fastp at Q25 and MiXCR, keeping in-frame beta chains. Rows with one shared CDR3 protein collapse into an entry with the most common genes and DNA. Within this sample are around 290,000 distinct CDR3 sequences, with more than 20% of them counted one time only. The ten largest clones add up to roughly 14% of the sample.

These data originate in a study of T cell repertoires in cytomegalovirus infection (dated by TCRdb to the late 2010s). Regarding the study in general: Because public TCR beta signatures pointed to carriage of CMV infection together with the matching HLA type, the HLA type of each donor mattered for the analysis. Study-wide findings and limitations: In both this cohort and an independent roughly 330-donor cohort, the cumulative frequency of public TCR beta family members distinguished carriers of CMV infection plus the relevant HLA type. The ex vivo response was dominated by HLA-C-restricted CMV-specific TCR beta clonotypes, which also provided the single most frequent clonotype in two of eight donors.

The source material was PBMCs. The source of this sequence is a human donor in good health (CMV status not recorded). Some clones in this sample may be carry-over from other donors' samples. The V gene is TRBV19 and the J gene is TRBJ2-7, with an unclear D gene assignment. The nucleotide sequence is TGTGCCAGTAGTGCCCTCGGCGGCGAGGCCGAGCAGTACTTC. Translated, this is CASSALGGEAEQYF.